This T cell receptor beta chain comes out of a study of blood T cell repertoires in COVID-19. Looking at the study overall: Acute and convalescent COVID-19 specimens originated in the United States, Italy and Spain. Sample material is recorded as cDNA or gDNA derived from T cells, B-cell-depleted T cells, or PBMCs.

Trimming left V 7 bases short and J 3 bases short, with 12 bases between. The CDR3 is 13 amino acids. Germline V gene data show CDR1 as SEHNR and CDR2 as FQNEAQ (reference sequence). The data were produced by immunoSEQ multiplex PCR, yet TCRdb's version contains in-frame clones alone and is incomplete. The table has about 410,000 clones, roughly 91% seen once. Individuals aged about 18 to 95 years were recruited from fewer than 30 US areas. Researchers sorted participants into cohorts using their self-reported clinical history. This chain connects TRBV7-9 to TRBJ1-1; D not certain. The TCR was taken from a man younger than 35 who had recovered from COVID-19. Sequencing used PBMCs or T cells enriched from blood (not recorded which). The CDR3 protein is CASTPSEYTEAFF. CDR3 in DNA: TGTGCCAGCACCCCCTCCGAGTACACTGAAGCTTTCTTT.